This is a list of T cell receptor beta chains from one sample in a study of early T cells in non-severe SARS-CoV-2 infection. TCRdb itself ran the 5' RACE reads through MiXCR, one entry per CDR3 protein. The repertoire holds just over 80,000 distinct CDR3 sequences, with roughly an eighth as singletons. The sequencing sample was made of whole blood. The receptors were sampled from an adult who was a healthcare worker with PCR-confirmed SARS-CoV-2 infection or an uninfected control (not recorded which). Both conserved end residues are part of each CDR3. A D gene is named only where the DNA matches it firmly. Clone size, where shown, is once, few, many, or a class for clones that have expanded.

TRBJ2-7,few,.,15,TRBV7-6,TGTGCCAGCAGCCCCCAGGCAGCCTCTGTAAACGAGCAGTACTTC,CASSPQAASVNEQYF
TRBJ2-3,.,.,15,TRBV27,TGTGCCAGCACCAAATCCGTAGCTTTCTTAGATACGCAGTATTTT,CASTKSVAFLDTQYF
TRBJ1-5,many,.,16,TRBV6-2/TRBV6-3,TGTGCCAGCAGTTACGAGCGCTTGCTAGGCAATCAGCCCCAGCATTTT,CASSYERLLGNQPQHF
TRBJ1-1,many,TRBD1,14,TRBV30,TGTGCCTCAACAGGGGGGCAGCTGAACACTGAAGCTTTCTTT,CASTGGQLNTEAFF
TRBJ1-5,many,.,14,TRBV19,TGTGCCAGTAGTATAGATCGGTGGGGTCAACCCCAGCATTTT,CASSIDRWGQPQHF
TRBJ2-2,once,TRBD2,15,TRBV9,TGTGCCAGCAGGCCCGGACTAGACATCACCGGGGAGCTGTTTTTT,CASRPGLDITGELFF
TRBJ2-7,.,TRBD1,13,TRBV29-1,TGCAGCGCCATCCCGGACAGGCGCCACGAGCAGTACTTC,CSAIPDRRHEQYF
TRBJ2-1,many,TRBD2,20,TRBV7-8,TGTGCCAGCAGCTTCGATCTAATAACGATAACTAGCGGGGGGGCTGGTGAGCAGTTCTTC,CASSFDLITITSGGAGEQFF
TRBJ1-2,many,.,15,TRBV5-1,TGCGCCAGCAGCTTGGATGGAACCCGAGGTTTGGGCTACACCTTC,CASSLDGTRGLGYTF
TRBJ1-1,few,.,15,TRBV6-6,TGTGCCAGCAGTTACGGTGCGGGTCGGTCTGGAGAAGCTTTCTTT,CASSYGAGRSGEAFF
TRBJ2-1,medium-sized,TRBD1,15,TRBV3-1,TGTGCCAGCAGCTATTGGACAGGACAGATCAATGAGCAGTTCTTC,CASSYWTGQINEQFF
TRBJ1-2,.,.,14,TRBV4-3,TGCGCCAGCAGCCAAGAAGGCGGGAACTATGGCTACACCTTC,CASSQEGGNYGYTF
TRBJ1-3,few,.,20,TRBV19,TGTGCCAGTAGGTTGACCTCGGGAGGGAGACCTGGATTCTCTGGAAACACCATATATTTT,CASRLTSGGRPGFSGNTIYF
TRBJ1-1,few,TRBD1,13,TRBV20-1,TGCAGTGCGGGGGGACAGCTGAACACTGAAGCTTTCTTT,CSAGGQLNTEAFF